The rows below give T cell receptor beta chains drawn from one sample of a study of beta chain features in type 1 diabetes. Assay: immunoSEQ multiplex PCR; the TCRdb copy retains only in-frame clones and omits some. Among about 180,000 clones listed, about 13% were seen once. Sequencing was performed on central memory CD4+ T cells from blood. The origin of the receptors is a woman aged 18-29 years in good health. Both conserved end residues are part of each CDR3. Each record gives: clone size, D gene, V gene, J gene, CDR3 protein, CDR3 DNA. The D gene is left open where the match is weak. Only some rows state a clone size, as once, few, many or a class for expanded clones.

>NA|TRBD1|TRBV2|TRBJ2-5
CASSLQQGTETQYF
TGTGCCAGCAGCCTACAACAGGGGACAGAGACCCAGTACTTC
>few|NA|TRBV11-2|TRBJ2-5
CASSLGGPQETQYF
TGTGCCAGCAGCTTAGGCGGGCCGCAAGAGACCCAGTACTTC
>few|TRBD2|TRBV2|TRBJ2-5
CASSPSGSVETQYF
TGTGCCAGCAGCCCTAGCGGGAGTGTAGAGACCCAGTACTTC
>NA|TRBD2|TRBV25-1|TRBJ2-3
CASSGEREGEDTQYF
TGTGCCAGCAGTGGGGAGCGGGAGGGGGAAGATACGCAGTATTTT
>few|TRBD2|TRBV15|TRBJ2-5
CATSETSGVQETQYF
TGTGCCACCAGCGAGACTAGCGGAGTGCAAGAGACCCAGTACTTC
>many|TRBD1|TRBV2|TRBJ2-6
CASSRDRVTSGANVLTF
TGTGCCAGCAGTCGGGACAGGGTAACGTCTGGGGCCAACGTCCTGACTTTC
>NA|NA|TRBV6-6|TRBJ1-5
CASSYSVSNSNQPQHF
TGTGCCAGCAGTTACTCGGTTAGTAACAGCAATCAGCCCCAGCATTTT
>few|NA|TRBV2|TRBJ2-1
CASRERLAYNEQFF
TGTGCCAGCAGGGAGCGCTTAGCGTACAATGAGCAGTTCTTC
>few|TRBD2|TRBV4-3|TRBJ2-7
CASSQEVAGSYEQYF
TGCGCCAGCAGCCAAGAGGTAGCGGGCTCATACGAGCAGTACTTC
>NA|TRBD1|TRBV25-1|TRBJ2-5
CASSEPSQGMGETQYF
TGTGCCAGCAGTGAACCATCACAGGGGATGGGAGAGACCCAGTACTTC
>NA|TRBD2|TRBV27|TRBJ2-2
CASSRLADTGELFF
TGTGCCAGCAGTAGACTAGCAGATACCGGGGAGCTGTTTTTT
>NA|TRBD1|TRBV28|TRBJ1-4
CASSFRMGQGFEKLFF
TGTGCCAGCAGTTTCCGGATGGGACAGGGGTTTGAAAAACTGTTTTTT
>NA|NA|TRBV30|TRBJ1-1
CAWRLQGLNTEAFF
TGTGCCTGGAGACTACAGGGCTTGAACACTGAAGCTTTCTTT
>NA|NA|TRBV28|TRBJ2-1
CASSSAYNNEQFF
TGTGCCAGCAGTTCCGCCTATAACAATGAGCAGTTCTTC
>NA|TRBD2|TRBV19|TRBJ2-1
CASSSLTSGSSEQFF
TGTGCCAGTAGCTCCCTTACTAGCGGGAGCAGTGAGCAGTTCTTC
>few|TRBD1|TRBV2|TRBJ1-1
CASSVQGGVTEAFF
TGTGCCAGCAGTGTACAGGGGGGCGTCACTGAAGCTTTCTTT
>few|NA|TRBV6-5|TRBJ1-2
CASRGQRLNYGYTF
TGTGCCAGCAGGGGCCAGAGATTAAACTATGGCTACACCTTC
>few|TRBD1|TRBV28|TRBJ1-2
CASSQGTGRTYGYTF
TGTGCCAGCAGTCAGGGGACAGGGAGGACCTATGGCTACACCTTC
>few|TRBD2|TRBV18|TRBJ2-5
CASSPLAGGRGETQYF
TGTGCCAGCTCACCGTTAGCGGGAGGAAGGGGAGAGACCCAGTACTTC
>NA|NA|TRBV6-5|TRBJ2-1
CAISEISNEQFF
TGTGCCATCAGTGAGATTAGTAATGAGCAGTTCTTC
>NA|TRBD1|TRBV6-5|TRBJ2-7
CASRRGGQGSYEQYF
TGTGCCAGCCGGAGGGGGGGACAGGGGTCCTACGAGCAGTACTTC
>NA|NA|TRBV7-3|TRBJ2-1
CASSLGLASYNEQFF
TGTGCCAGCAGCTTGGGGCTAGCGAGCTACAATGAGCAGTTCTTC
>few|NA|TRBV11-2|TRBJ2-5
CASSFGQGETQYF
TGTGCCAGCAGCTTCGGGCAGGGTGAGACCCAGTACTTC
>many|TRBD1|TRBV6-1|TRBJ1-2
CASSALPGQGNYGYTF
TGTGCCAGCAGTGCCTTGCCGGGACAGGGTAACTATGGCTACACCTTC
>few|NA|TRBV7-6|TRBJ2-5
CASSLSPSRETQYF
TGTGCCAGCAGCTTGTCCCCGAGCAGGGAGACCCAGTACTTC
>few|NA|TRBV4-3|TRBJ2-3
CASSQDPISASTDTQYF
TGCGCCAGCAGCCAAGATCCGATTAGCGCAAGCACAGATACGCAGTATTTT
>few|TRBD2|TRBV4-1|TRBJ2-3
CASSPVGGTDTQYF
TGCGCCAGCAGCCCGGTGGGGGGGACAGATACGCAGTATTTT
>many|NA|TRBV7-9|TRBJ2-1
CASSPDLIYNEQFF
TGTGCCAGCAGCCCAGACTTGATCTACAATGAGCAGTTCTTC
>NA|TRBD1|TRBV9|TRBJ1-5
CASSAGQGIRQPQHF
TGTGCCAGCAGCGCGGGACAGGGGATTAGACAGCCCCAGCATTTT
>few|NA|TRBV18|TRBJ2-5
CASSTGGETQYF
TGTGCCAGCTCCACCGGTGGAGAGACCCAGTACTTC
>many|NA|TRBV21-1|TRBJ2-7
CASSKEQMFGDYEQYF
TGTGCCAGCAGCAAAGAGCAGATGTTCGGAGACTACGAGCAGTACTTC
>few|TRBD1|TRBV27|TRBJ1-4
CASSQPRQGGGKLFF
TGTGCCAGCAGTCAGCCTCGACAGGGTGGAGGGAAACTGTTTTTT
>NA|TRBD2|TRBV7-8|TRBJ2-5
CASSWTSGRGSETQYF
TGTGCCAGCAGCTGGACTAGCGGGAGAGGGAGTGAGACCCAGTACTTC
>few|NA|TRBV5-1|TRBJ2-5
CASSSPGETQYF
TGCGCCAGCAGCTCCCCAGGGGAGACCCAGTACTTC
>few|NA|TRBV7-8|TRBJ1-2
CASSLGQDYGYTF
TGTGCCAGCAGCCTTGGACAAGACTATGGCTACACCTTC
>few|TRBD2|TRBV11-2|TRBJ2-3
CASSDTSGRTDTQYF
TGTGCCAGCAGCGACACTAGCGGGAGAACAGATACGCAGTATTTT